Sequencing of this T cell receptor beta chain was carried out in a study of early T cells in non-severe SARS-CoV-2 infection. About the study: It was bulk RNA from unsorted whole blood that was sequenced, and the chains were unpaired.

Each cDNA molecule carried a unique molecular identifier. MiXCR, run by TCRdb on the 5' RACE reads, gives a single entry per CDR3 protein. The sample lists tens of thousands of distinct CDR3 sequences; about 12% were seen once. The clonotype comes from an adult who was a healthcare worker with PCR-confirmed SARS-CoV-2 infection or an uninfected control (not recorded which). The sequenced material came from whole blood.

Here the CDR3 reads CSVWQGSTDTQYF. The CDR3 nucleotides read TGCAGCGTATGGCAGGGGAGCACAGATACGCAGTATTTT. The genes are TRBV29-1 and TRBJ2-3, with D perhaps matching TRBD1 (6 bases). Germline V gene sequence: CDR1 SQVTM, CDR2 ANQGSEA. CDR3 length equals 13 residues. V lost 6 bases and J 0 bases, leaving 10 bases between the germline ends.